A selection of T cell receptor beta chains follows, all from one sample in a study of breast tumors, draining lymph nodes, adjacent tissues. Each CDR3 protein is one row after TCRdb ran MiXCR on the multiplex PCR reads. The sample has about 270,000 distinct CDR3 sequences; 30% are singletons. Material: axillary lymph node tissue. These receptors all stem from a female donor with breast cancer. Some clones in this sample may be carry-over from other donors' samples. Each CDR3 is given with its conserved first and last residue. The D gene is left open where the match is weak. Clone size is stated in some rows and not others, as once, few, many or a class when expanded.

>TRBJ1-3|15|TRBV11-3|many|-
TGTGCCAGCAGCTTAGTGGGTCTCTCTGGAAACACCATATATTTT
CASSLVGLSGNTIYF
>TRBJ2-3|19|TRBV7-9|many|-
TGTGCCAGCAGCTTAAGTTATCGGAGACAGGATGATAGCACAGATACGCAGTATTTT
CASSLSYRRQDDSTDTQYF
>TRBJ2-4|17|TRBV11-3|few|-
TGTGCCAGCAGCATACCTTTTAGCGGCTTAGCCAAAAACATTCAGTACTTC
CASSIPFSGLAKNIQYF
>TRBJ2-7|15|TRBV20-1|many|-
TGCAGTGCTAGACAGATCCTCACCTTTGGGTACGAGCAGTACTTC
CSARQILTFGYEQYF
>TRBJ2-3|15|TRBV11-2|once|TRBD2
TGTGGCACCGGACTAGCGGGACGGAATGCAGATACGCAGTATTTT
CGTGLAGRNADTQYF
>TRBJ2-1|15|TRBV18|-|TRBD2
TGTGCCAGCTCACCACGTGGGACTAGGGGGGGTGAGCAGTTCTTC
CASSPRGTRGGEQFF
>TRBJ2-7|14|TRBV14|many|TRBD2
TGTGCCACAGGACTAGCGGGAGCTCCCTACGAGCAGTACTTC
CATGLAGAPYEQYF
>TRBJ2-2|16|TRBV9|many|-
TGTGCCAGCAGCGTAGGTTGGCTAGCGTTCACCGGGGAGCTGTTTTTT
CASSVGWLAFTGELFF
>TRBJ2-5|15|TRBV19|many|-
TGTGCCAGTAGTATTCAGGGATGGGGACAAGAGACCCAGTACTTC
CASSIQGWGQETQYF
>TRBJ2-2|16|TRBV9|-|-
TGTGCCAGCAGCGTGGATGTGGACGCGAACACCGGGGCGCTGTTTTTT
CASSVDVDANTGALFF
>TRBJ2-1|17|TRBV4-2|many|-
TGTGCCAGCAGCCAAGACCTACGGGGTCCCTCCTACAATGAGCAGTTCTTC
CASSQDLRGPSYNEQFF
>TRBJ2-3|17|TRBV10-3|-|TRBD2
TGTGCCATCAGTGAGTCGTTTGGGCGGGAGGCCACAGATACGCAGTATTTC
CAISESFGREATDTQYF
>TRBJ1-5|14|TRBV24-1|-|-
TGTACCACGAGTGATTCCCAGGGCAATCAGCCCCAGCATTTT
CTTSDSQGNQPQHF
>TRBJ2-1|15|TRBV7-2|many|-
TGTGCCAGCAGCTTAGCGGGGGTTTCCTACAATGAGCAGTTCTTC
CASSLAGVSYNEQFF